What follows is one T cell receptor (beta chain) and its context. These data are taken from a study of blood T cell repertoires in COVID-19. Across the study: Acute and convalescent COVID-19 samples came from the United States, Italy and Spain. Sample material is recorded as cDNA or gDNA derived from T cells, B-cell-depleted T cells, or PBMCs.

Trimming removed 6 bases from V and 0 bases from J, with 12 bases in between. The CDR3 consists of 15 residues. Germline CDR1 and CDR2: MNHEY and SVGAGI. In the authors' workflow: Reference gene primer amplification yielded estimated nucleated cell counts. Sequencing used immunoSEQ multiplex PCR; TCRdb keeps in-frame clones, though not all of them. That table is the source of V, J and clone size, and D and trimming were worked out from the DNA. This sample has about 110,000 clones, with less than 85% found just once. The specimen was peripheral blood. The receptor was derived from a woman aged 55-69 years with acute or convalescent COVID-19. V usage is TRBV6-5 and J usage is TRBJ1-5, with D perhaps TRBD1 (5 bases). The CDR3 is CASSGTGFSNQPQHF. The CDR3 DNA reads TGTGCCAGCAGCGGGACTGGGTTTAGCAATCAGCCCCAGCATTTT.